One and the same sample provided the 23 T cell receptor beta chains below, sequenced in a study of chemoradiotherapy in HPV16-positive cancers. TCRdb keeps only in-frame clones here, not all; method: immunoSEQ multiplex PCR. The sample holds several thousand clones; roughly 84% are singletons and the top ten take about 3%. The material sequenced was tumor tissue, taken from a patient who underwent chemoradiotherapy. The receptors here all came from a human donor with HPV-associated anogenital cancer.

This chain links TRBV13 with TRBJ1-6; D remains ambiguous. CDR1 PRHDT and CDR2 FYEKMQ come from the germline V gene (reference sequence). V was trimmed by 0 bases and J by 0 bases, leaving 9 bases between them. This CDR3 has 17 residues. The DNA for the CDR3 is TGTGCCAGCAGCTTAGGCCGGGCTAGCTCCTATAATTCACCCCTCCACTTT. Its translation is CASSLGRASSYNSPLHF.

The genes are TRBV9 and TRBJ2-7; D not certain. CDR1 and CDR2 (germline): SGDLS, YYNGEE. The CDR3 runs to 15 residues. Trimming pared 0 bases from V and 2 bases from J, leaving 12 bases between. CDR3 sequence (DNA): TGTGCCAGCAGCGTAGGGACGTCGAGCCCCTACGAGCAGTACTTC. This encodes CASSVGTSSPYEQYF.

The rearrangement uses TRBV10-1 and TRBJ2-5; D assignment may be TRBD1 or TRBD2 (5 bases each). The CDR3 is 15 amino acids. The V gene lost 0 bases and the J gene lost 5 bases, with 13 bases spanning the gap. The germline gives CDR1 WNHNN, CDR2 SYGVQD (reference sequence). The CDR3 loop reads CASSESEGSWETQYF. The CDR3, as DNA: TGCGCCAGCAGTGAGTCCGAGGGGAGTTGGGAGACCCAGTACTTC.

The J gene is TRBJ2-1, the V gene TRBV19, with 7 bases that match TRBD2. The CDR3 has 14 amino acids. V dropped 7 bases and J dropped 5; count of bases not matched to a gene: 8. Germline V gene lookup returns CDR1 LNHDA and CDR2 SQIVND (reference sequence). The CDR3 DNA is TGTGCCAGTACGGCGGGAGAAGGGAACAATGAGCAGTTCTTC. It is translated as CASTAGEGNNEQFF.

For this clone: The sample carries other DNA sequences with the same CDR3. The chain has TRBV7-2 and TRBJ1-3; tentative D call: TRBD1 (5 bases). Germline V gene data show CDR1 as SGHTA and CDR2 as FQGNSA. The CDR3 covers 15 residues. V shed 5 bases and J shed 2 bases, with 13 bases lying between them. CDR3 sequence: CASSRRGGAGNTIYF. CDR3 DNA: TGTGCCAGCAGCCGGCGGGGGGGTGCTGGAAACACCATATATTTT.

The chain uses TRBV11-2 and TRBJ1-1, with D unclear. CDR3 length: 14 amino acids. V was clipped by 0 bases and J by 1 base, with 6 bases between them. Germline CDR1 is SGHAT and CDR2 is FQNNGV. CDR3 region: CASSLDYTNTEAFF. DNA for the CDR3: TGTGCCAGCAGCTTAGATTACACGAACACTGAAGCTTTCTTT.

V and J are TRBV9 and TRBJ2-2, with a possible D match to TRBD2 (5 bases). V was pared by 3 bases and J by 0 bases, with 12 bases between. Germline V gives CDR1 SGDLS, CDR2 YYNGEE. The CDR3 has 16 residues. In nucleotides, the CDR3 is TGTGCCAGCAGCGACCTCGGCGGGTCGAACACCGGGGAGCTGTTTTTT. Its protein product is CASSDLGGSNTGELFF.

This CDR3 reads CASSLGWNQPQHF. Written as DNA, the CDR3 is TGTGCCAGTAGCCTAGGGTGGAATCAGCCCCAGCATTTT. The chain links TRBV19 to TRBJ1-5, with unresolved D. Looked up from germline, CDR1 is LNHDA and CDR2 is SQIVND (reference sequence). The V end lost 6 bases, the J end lost 4 bases, and 10 bases lay between the germline ends. The CDR3 covers 13 residues.

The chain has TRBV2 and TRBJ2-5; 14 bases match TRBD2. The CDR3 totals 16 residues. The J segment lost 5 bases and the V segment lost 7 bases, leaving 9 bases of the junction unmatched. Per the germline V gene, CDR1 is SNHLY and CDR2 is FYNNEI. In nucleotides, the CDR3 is TGTGCCAGCACCACGGGACTAGCGGGAGATTGGGAGACCCAGTACTTC. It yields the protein CASTTGLAGDWETQYF.

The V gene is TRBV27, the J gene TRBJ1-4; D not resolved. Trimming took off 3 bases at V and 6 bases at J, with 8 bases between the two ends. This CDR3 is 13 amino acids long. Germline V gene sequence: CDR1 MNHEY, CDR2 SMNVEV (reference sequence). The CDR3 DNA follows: TGTGCCAGCAGTTTCTCAGGTTATGAAAAACTGTTTTTT. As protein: CASSFSGYEKLFF.

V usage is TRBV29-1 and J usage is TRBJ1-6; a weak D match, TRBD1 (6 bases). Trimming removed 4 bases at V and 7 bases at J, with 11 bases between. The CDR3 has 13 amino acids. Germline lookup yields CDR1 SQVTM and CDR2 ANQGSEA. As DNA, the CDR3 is TGCAGCGTTGCGGGGGGCGTCAATTCACCCCTCCACTTT. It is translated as CSVAGGVNSPLHF.

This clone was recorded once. Here the CDR3 reads CASSHLRLASTDTQYF. CDR3 nucleotides: TGTGCCAGCAGTCACCTTAGGCTAGCTAGCACAGATACGCAGTATTTT. The chain couples TRBV28 to TRBJ2-3; a possible D gene is TRBD2 (5 bases). Trimming removed 5 bases from V and 0 bases from J, with 15 bases in between. Per germline, CDR1 MDHEN and CDR2 SYDVKM. The CDR3 loop spans 16 amino acids.

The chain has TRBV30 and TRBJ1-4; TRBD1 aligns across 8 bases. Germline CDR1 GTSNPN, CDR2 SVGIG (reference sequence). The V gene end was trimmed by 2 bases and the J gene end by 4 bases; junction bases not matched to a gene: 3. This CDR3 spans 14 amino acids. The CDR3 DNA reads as TGTGCCTGGAGTAGGGGACAGGATAATGAAAAACTGTTTTTT. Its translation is CAWSRGQDNEKLFF.

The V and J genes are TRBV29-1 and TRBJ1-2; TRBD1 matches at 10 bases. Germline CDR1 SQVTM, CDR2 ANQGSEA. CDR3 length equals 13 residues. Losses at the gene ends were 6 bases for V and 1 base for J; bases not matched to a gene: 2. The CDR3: CSVRTGGNYGYTF. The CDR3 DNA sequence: TGCAGCGTACGGACAGGGGGTAACTATGGCTACACCTTC.

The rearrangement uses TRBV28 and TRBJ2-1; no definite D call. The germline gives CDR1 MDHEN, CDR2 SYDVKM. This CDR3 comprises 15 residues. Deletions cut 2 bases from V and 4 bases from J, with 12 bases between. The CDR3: CASSLELPLYNEQFF. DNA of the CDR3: TGTGCCAGCAGTTTAGAGCTTCCGCTGTACAATGAGCAGTTCTTC.

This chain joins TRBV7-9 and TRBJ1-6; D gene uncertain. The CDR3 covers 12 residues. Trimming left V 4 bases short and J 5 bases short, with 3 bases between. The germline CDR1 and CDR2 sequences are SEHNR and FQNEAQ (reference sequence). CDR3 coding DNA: TGTGCCAGCAGCTCTAATAATTCACCCCTCCACTTT. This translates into CASSSNNSPLHF.

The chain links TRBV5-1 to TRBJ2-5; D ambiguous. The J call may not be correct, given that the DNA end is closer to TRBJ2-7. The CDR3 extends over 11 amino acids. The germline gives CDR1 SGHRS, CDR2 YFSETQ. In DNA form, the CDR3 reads TGCGCCAGCAGCTCATCCTACGAGCAGTACTTC. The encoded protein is CASSSSYEQYF.

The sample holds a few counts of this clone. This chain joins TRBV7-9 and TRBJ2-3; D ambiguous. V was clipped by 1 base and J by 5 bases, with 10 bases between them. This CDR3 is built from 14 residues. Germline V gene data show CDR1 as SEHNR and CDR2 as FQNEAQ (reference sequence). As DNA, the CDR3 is TGTGCCAGCAGCTTAGGGGGTACGATAGATACGCAGTATTTT. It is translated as CASSLGGTIDTQYF.

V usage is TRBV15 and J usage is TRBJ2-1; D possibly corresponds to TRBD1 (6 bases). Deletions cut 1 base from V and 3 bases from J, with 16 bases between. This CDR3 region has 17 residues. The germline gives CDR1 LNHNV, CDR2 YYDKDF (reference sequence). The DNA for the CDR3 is TGTGCCACCAGCAGAGGGAGTGGCAGGGGCGGCTACAATGAGCAGTTCTTC. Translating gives CATSRGSGRGGYNEQFF.

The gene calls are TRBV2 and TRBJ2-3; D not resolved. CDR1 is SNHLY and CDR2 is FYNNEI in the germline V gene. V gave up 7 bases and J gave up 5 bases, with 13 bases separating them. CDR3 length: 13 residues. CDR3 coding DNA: TGTGCCAGCAACCTTAAAGGTGGAGATACGCAGTATTTT. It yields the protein CASNLKGGDTQYF.

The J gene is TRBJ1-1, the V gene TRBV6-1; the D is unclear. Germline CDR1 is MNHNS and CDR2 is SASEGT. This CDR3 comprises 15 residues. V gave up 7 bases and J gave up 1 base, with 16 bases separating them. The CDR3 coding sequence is TGTGCCAGCAAGAATTCCGGGAGATCGAACACTGAAGCTTTCTTT. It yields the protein CASKNSGRSNTEAFF.

DNA for the CDR3: TGTGCCAGCAGCTTATCGGGACCCGGCTTGGATGAGCAGTTCTTC. Its protein is CASSLSGPGLDEQFF. The J gene is TRBJ2-1, the V gene TRBV7-2, with D perhaps being TRBD1 or TRBD2 (5 bases each). V was shortened by 2 bases and J by 8 bases, with 16 bases between the two germline ends. This CDR3 has 15 amino acids. Germline loops: CDR1 SGHTA, CDR2 FQGNSA. The full variable domain, rest sourced from reference TRBV7-2 and TRBJ2-1, is GAGVSQSPSNKVTEKGKDVELRCDPISGHTALYWYRQSLGQGLEFLIYFQGNSAPDKSGLPSDRFSAERTGGSVSTLTIQRTQQEDSAVYLCASSLSGPGLDEQFFGPGTRLTVL.

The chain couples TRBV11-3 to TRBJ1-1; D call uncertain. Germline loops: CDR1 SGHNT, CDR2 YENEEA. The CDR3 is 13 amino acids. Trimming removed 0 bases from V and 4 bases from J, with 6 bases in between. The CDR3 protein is CASSLDRTTEAFF. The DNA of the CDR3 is TGTGCCAGCAGCTTAGACAGGACCACTGAAGCTTTCTTT.